This T cell receptor beta chain was sequenced in a study of shared clonotypes between healthy human individuals. In the study overall: A donor's plate count was three for CD4 naive and three for CD4 memory; CD8 naive had two and CD8 memory one. Study-level findings and limits: Read depth was anticipated to influence clonotype sharing among donors.

This was a deep-level run. Clones were read by immunoSEQ multiplex PCR, and TCRdb kept only the in-frame ones, dropping some. Among some 2.3 million clones listed, approximately 93% were seen once. With regard to this clone: The antigen is not known.

Sequencing used naive CD4+ T cells from PBMCs. Described subset: CD45RA+ positively selected. This clonotype was sampled from a man younger than 35 in good health. Some clones in this sample may be carry-over from other donors' samples.

The CDR3 loop is CASSQKYGNTIYF. DNA of the CDR3: TGCGCCAGCAGCCAAAAATACGGAAACACCATATATTTT. The chain has TRBV4-1 and TRBJ1-3; D ambiguous. The germline V and J ends were trimmed by 2 bases and 4 bases, with 6 bases remaining between them. This CDR3 spans 13 amino acids. Looked up from germline, CDR1 is MGHRA and CDR2 is YSYEKL.